This T cell receptor (beta chain) was retrieved from a study of T cells after yellow fever vaccination. About the research overall: Any fraction with a low cell number was prepared using SMART-Seq v4 Ultra Low Input. Study-wide results and limits: The booster response re-showed most primary clones: around 97% CD4, 88% CD8. Across the CD4 and CD8 compartments, a small share of clonotypes was present in both.

The TCR cDNA carried a universal primer site and UMIs from 5'RACE template switching. TCRdb re-derived calls from the 5' RACE reads in MiXCR, one entry per CDR3 protein. The repertoire consists of 450,000 to 650,000 distinct CDR3 sequences, with about 13% occurring once and the leading ten covering 11% to 15%. CDR1 and CDR2 (germline): SGHTA, FQGNSA. Deletions cut 6 bases from V and 1 base from J, with 12 bases between. This CDR3 has 14 residues. To note about this clonotype: As yet, its antigen is unknown.

The receptor was isolated from a man aged 25-45 years who received the YFV17D yellow fever vaccine. The sample in question was PBMCs, obtained on the day of the yellow fever booster vaccination. The rearrangement uses TRBV7-2 and TRBJ1-1; TRBD1 might be the D (6 bases). CDR3 nucleotide sequence: TGTGCCAGCAGGACGCGACAGGAGAACACTGAAGCTTTCTTT. This translates into CASRTRQENTEAFF. The whole variable domain, filled in from reference TRBV7-2 and TRBJ1-1, reads GAGVSQSPSNKVTEKGKDVELRCDPISGHTALYWYRQSLGQGLEFLIYFQGNSAPDKSGLPSDRFSAERTGGSVSTLTIQRTQQEDSAVYLCASRTRQENTEAFFGQGTRLTVV.